A selection of T cell receptor beta chains follows, all from one sample in a study of T cell responses to AZD1222 COVID-19 vaccine. Clones were sequenced by immunoSEQ multiplex PCR, and TCRdb holds only the in-frame ones, with some missing. This sample yields approximately 150,000 clones, of which roughly 90% are seen a single time; roughly 4% belongs to the top ten. The starting material was peripheral blood, obtained 28 days after the second AZD1222 dose. All receptors come from an adult who received the AZD1222 COVID-19 vaccine. CDR3s include the opening cysteine and the closing phenylalanine or tryptophan. A D gene is named only where the DNA matches it firmly. The size of a clone is reported for some rows only, either as once, few or many, or as a class for expanded clones.

clone size: -; V gene: TRBV19; CDR3 length: 16; J gene: TRBJ1-4; D gene: -; CDR3 protein: CASSIGLGASNEKLFF; CDR3 DNA: TGTGCCAGTAGTATCGGCTTGGGGGCCTCTAATGAAAAACTGTTTTTT
clone size: -; V gene: TRBV7-2; CDR3 length: 14; J gene: TRBJ2-1; D gene: TRBD1; CDR3 protein: CASSVDRGRVEQFF; CDR3 DNA: TGTGCCAGCAGCGTCGACAGGGGGAGGGTTGAGCAGTTCTTC
clone size: few; V gene: TRBV4-1; CDR3 length: 14; J gene: TRBJ1-3; D gene: -; CDR3 protein: CASSHPGRRNTIYF; CDR3 DNA: TGCGCCAGCAGCCACCCAGGGAGAAGAAACACCATATATTTT
clone size: -; V gene: TRBV5-4; CDR3 length: 13; J gene: TRBJ1-4; D gene: -; CDR3 protein: CATQATINEKLFF; CDR3 DNA: TGTGCCACCCAGGCGACAATTAATGAAAAACTGTTTTTT
clone size: -; V gene: TRBV3-1/TRBV3-2; CDR3 length: 16; J gene: TRBJ2-5; D gene: TRBD2; CDR3 protein: CASSQGTSGTQETQYF; CDR3 DNA: TGTGCCAGCAGCCAAGGGACTAGCGGGACCCAAGAGACCCAGTACTTC
clone size: -; V gene: TRBV5-6; CDR3 length: 15; J gene: TRBJ1-1; D gene: -; CDR3 protein: CASTGSGKGGAEAFF; CDR3 DNA: TGTGCCAGCACCGGGAGTGGTAAGGGGGGCGCTGAAGCTTTCTTT
clone size: -; V gene: TRBV27; CDR3 length: 11; J gene: TRBJ2-1; D gene: -; CDR3 protein: CASTSDNEQFF; CDR3 DNA: TGTGCCAGCACTAGCGACAATGAGCAGTTCTTC
clone size: -; V gene: TRBV5-1; CDR3 length: 14; J gene: TRBJ1-2; D gene: -; CDR3 protein: CASSLAGETLFYTF; CDR3 DNA: TGCGCCAGCAGCTTGGCCGGGGAAACGCTATTCTACACCTTC
clone size: medium-sized; V gene: TRBV15; CDR3 length: 13; J gene: TRBJ2-5; D gene: -; CDR3 protein: CATSSTGGETQYF; CDR3 DNA: TGTGCCACCAGCTCAACCGGCGGGGAGACCCAGTACTTC
clone size: once; V gene: TRBV2; CDR3 length: 16; J gene: TRBJ2-1; D gene: -; CDR3 protein: CASSSEGPAGANEQFF; CDR3 DNA: TGTGCCAGCAGTTCGGAGGGGCCGGCGGGTGCCAATGAGCAGTTCTTC
clone size: -; V gene: TRBV10-1; CDR3 length: 13; J gene: TRBJ2-2; D gene: -; CDR3 protein: CASSERNTGELFF; CDR3 DNA: TGCGCCAGCAGTGAGCGGAACACCGGGGAGCTGTTTTTT